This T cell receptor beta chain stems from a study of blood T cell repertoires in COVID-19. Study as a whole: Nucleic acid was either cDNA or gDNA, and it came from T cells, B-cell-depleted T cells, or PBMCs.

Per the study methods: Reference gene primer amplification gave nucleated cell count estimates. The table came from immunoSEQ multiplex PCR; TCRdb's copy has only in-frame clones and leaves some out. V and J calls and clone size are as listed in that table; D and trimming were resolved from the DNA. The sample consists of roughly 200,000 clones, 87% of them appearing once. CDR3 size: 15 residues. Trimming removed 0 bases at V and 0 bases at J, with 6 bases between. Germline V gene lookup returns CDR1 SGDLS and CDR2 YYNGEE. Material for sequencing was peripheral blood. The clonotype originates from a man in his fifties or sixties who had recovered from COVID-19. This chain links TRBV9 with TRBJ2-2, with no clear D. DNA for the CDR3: TGTGCCAGCAGCGTAGATGCAGCGAACACCGGGGAGCTGTTTTTT. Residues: CASSVDAANTGELFF.